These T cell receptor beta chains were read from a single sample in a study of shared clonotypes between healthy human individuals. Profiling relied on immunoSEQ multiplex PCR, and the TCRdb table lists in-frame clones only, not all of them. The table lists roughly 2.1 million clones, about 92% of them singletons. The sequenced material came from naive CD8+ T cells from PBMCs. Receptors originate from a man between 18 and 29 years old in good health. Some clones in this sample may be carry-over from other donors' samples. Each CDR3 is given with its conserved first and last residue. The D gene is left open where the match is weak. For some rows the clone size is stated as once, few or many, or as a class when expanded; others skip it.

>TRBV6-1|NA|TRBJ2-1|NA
CASSGVAPADEQFF
TGTGCCAGCAGTGGGGTAGCCCCGGCAGATGAGCAGTTCTTC
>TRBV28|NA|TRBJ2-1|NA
CASSFYKYNEQFF
TGTGCCAGCAGTTTTTATAAATACAATGAGCAGTTCTTC
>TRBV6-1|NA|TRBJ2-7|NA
CASSELGRHYEQYF
TGTGCCAGCAGTGAACTTGGCAGACATTACGAGCAGTACTTC
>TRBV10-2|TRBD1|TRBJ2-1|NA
CASRDPDKDRQRFF
TGCGCCAGCAGGGACCCCGACAAGGACAGGCAGCGGTTCTTC
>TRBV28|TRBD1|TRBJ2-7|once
CASSPVRTGEYEQYF
TGTGCCAGCAGTCCCGTCCGGACAGGGGAATACGAGCAGTACTTC
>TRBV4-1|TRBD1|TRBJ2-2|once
CASSQDPRQGVTGELFF
TGCGCCAGCAGCCAAGATCCAAGACAGGGGGTCACCGGGGAGCTGTTTTTT
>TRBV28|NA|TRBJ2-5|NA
CASSSARNQETQYF
TGTGCCAGCAGTTCCGCGAGGAACCAAGAGACCCAGTACTTC
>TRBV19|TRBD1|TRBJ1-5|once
CASRGQGPHQPQHF
TGTGCCAGTAGGGGACAGGGGCCCCATCAGCCCCAGCATTTT
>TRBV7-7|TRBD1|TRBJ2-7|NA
CASSPGTGQAIF
TGTGCCAGCAGCCCCGGCACCGGACAGGCCATCTTC
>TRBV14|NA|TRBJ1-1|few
CASSLEDAGAEAFF
TGTGCCAGCAGCCTGGAGGACGCGGGCGCTGAAGCTTTCTTT
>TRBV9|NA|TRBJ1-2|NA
CASSVAAGINYGYTF
TGTGCCAGCAGCGTAGCGGCAGGGATTAACTATGGCTACACCTTC
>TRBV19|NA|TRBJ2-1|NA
CASSLIGGDRYNEQFF
TGTGCCAGTAGCCTTATAGGAGGCGATCGGTACAATGAGCAGTTCTTC
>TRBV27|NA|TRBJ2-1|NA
CASSATGAAGEQFF
TGTGCCAGCAGTGCGACGGGGGCGGCGGGTGAGCAGTTCTTC
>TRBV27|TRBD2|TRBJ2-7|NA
CASSFESGNLNYEQYF
TGTGCCAGCAGTTTTGAAAGCGGGAACCTTAATTACGAGCAGTACTTC
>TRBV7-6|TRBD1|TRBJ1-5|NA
CASSLGQGEGQPQHF
TGTGCCAGCAGCCTCGGACAGGGAGAAGGACAGCCCCAGCATTTT
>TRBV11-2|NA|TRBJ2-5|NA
CASSLVRGQETQYF
TGTGCCAGCAGCTTAGTTAGGGGCCAAGAGACCCAGTACTTC
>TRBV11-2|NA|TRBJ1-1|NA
CASRRGALDTEAFF
TGTGCCAGCAGGAGGGGGGCCCTGGACACTGAAGCTTTCTTT
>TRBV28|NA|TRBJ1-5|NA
CASTTWVQGLLYDNQPQHF
TGTGCCAGCACCACTTGGGTTCAGGGACTATTGTACGACAATCAGCCCCAGCATTTT
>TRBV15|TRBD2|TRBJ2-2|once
CATSREKREDTGELFF
TGTGCCACCAGCAGAGAAAAGCGGGAAGACACCGGGGAGCTGTTTTTT
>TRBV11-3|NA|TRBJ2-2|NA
CASSPDRANTGELFF
TGTGCCAGCAGCCCAGACAGAGCGAACACCGGGGAGCTGTTTTTT
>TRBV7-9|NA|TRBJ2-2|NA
CASSLATGGNTGELFF
TGTGCCAGCAGCTTAGCGACAGGAGGTAACACCGGGGAGCTGTTTTTT
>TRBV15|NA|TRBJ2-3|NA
CATSSAPGQTADTQYF
TGTGCCACCAGCAGCGCCCCCGGACAAACCGCAGATACGCAGTATTTT
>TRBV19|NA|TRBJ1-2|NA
CASSPRWGWDYGYTF
TGTGCCAGTAGCCCAAGATGGGGGTGGGACTATGGCTACACCTTC
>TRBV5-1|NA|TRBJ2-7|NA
CASSPTGGGNSYEQYF
TGCGCCAGCAGCCCAACTGGTGGCGGAAACTCCTACGAGCAGTACTTC
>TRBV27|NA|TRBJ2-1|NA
CASSSSSYNEQFF
TGTGCCAGCAGTTCGAGCTCCTACAATGAGCAGTTCTTC
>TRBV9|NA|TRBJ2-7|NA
CASSVGVTVSYEQYF
TGTGCCAGCAGCGTAGGGGTGACAGTTAGCTACGAGCAGTACTTC
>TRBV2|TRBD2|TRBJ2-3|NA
CASSESRGTSRSDTQYF
TGTGCCAGCAGTGAGAGTCGTGGGACTAGCAGGTCAGATACGCAGTATTTT
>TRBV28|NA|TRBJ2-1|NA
CASSSPGREQFF
TGTGCCAGCAGTTCCCCCGGTCGTGAGCAGTTCTTC
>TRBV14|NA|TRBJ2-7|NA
CASSQGIRHEQYF
TGTGCCAGCAGCCAAGGTATTAGGCACGAGCAGTACTTC
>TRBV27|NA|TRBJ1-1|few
CASSFGRLNTEAFF
TGTGCCAGCAGTTTCGGGAGGTTGAACACTGAAGCTTTCTTT
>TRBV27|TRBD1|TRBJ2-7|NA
CASSEGDRGAKEYF
TGTGCCAGCAGCGAGGGCGACAGGGGGGCAAAAGAGTACTTC
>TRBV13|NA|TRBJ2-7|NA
CASSSRGLLEQYF
TGTGCCAGCAGCTCCCGGGGTCTTCTCGAGCAGTACTTC
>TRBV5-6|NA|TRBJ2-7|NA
CASSYRVGPYEQYF
TGTGCCAGCAGCTACAGGGTTGGTCCCTACGAGCAGTACTTC
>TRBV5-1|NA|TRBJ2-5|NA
CASSFTWGVQETQYF
TGCGCCAGCAGCTTTACTTGGGGGGTGCAAGAGACCCAGTACTTC
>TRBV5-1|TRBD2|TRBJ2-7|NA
CASSLGGLAYEQYF
TGCGCCAGCAGCTTGGGCGGACTAGCCTACGAGCAGTACTTC
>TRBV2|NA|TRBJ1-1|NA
CASSVHPEAFF
TGTGCCAGCAGTGTTCACCCCGAAGCTTTCTTT
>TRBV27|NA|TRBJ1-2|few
CASSTKAGVNYGYTF
TGTGCCAGCAGTACAAAAGCGGGAGTTAACTATGGCTACACCTTC
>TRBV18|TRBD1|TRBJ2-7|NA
CASSPEEGADYEQYF
TGTGCCAGCTCACCAGAAGAGGGGGCGGACTACGAGCAGTACTTC
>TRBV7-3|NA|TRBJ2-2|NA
CASSLGPRGDTGELFF
TGTGCCAGCAGCTTGGGACCGAGGGGCGACACCGGGGAGCTGTTTTTT
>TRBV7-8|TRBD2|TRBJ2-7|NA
CASSPLAGVSSYEQYF
TGTGCCAGCAGCCCCCTCGCGGGAGTAAGCTCCTACGAGCAGTACTTC
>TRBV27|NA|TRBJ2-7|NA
CASSITGTGPYEQYF
TGTGCCAGCAGTATAACCGGTACAGGGCCTTACGAGCAGTACTTC
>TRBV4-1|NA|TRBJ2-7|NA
CASSDGAVGTDEQYF
TGCGCCAGCAGCGACGGGGCCGTGGGGACCGACGAGCAGTACTTC
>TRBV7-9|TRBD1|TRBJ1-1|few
CASSLGPGGSTEAFF
TGTGCCAGCAGCTTAGGTCCAGGGGGAAGCACTGAAGCTTTCTTT
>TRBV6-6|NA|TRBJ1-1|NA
CASSVTGSGTEAFF
TGTGCCAGCAGCGTGACGGGGTCCGGGACTGAAGCTTTCTTT
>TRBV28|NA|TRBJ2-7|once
CASSFQGDGYEQYF
TGTGCCAGCAGTTTTCAGGGAGACGGCTATGAGCAGTACTTC